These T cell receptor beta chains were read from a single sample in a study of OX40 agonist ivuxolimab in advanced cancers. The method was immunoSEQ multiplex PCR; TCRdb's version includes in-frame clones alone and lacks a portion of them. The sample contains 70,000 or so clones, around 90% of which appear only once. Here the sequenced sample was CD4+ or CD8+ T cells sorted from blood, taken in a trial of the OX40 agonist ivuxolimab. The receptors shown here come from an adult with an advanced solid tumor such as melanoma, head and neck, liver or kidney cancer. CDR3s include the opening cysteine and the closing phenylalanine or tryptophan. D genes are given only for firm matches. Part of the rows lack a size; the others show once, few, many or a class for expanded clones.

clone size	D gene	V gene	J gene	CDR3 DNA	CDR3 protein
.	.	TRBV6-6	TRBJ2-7	TGTGCCAGCAGTTACACCTTTTACGAGCAGTACTTC	CASSYTFYEQYF
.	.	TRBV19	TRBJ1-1	TGTGCCAGTATGCTCCCTCAGAACACTGAAGCTTTCTTT	CASMLPQNTEAFF
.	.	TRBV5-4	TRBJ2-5	TGTGCCAGCAGCTTTAAGGGAGTTGGGCAAGAGACCCAGTACTTC	CASSFKGVGQETQYF
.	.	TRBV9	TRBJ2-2	TGTGCCAGCAGCGTAGGTTGGGGCAATACGAACACCGGGGAGCTGTTTTTT	CASSVGWGNTNTGELFF
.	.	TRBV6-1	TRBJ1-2	TGTGCCAGCAGTGATCGCCTGGTTGTCGGGACCGCCTATGGCTACACCTTC	CASSDRLVVGTAYGYTF
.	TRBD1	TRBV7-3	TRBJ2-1	TGTGCCAGCAGCACAACCCGGGACAGGAGGAGGTTCTTC	CASSTTRDRRRFF
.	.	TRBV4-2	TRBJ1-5	TGTGCCAGCAGCCAAGATCGATTGGGGGTGGGGCAGCCCCAGCATTTT	CASSQDRLGVGQPQHF
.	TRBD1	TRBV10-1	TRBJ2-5	TGCGCCAGCAGACGCAGACAGGGTGAAGAGACCCAGTACTTC	CASRRRQGEETQYF
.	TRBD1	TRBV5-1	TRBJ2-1	TGCGCCAGCAGCTCCACAGGGGGTGGCTACAATGAGCAGTTCTTC	CASSSTGGGYNEQFF
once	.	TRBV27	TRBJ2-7	TGTGCCAGCAGTAAACCAGGGTACGAGCAGTACTTC	CASSKPGYEQYF
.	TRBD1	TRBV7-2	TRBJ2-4	TGTGCCAGCAGCTTCGACAGGGGGGTGGGAGCCAAAAACATTCAGTACTTC	CASSFDRGVGAKNIQYF